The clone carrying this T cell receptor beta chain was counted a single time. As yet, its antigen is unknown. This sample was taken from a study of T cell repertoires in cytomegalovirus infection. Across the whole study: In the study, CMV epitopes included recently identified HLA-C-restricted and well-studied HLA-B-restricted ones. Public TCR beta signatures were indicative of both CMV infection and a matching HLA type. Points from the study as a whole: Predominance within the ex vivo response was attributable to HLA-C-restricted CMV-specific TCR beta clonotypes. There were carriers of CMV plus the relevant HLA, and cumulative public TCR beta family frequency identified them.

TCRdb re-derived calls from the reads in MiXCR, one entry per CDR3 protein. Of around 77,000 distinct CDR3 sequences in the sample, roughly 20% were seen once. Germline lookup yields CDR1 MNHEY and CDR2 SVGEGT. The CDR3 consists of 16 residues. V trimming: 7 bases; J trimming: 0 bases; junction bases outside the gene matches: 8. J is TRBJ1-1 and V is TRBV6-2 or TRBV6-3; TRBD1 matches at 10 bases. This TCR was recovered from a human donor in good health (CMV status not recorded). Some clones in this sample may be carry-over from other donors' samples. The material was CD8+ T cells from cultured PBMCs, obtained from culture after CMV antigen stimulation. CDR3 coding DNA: TGTGCCAGCACCCCGTCGACAGGGGGCCTGAACACTGAAGCTTTCTTT. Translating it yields CASTPSTGGLNTEAFF.